The next 5 T cell receptor beta chains were all read from a single sample in a study of shared clonotypes between healthy human individuals (dated by TCRdb to 2020 to 2022). To prepare the library, the immunoSEQ multiplex PCR assay was applied. The clones in this table, taken by TCRdb from immuneACCESS, are in-frame only. Not every clone is retained; where verified, under half of the shortfall comes from an unresolved V gene, and the cause of the rest is unknown. A total of approximately 1.1 million clones appear in this sample, 75% to 85% of them only once. Together, the top ten hold 0.4% to 0.55% of the sample. Sequencing used memory CD4+ T cells from PBMCs. The cell subset or site label corresponds to: CD45RA-negative fraction. These receptor sequences come from a man aged 18 to 30 in good health. Some clones in this sample may be carry-over from other donors' samples.

CDR3 DNA: TGTGCCAGCAGCCAGAGACAGGGACCCATAGATAATTCACCCCTCCACTTT. It specifies CASSQRQGPIDNSPLHF. The chain uses TRBV5-4 and TRBJ1-6, with 7 bases aligning to TRBD1. V lost 4 bases, J lost 5 bases, and 12 bases stayed unmatched. Germline CDR1 reads SGHNT; CDR2 reads YYREEE (reference sequence). This CDR3 comprises 17 residues.

V usage is TRBV21-1 and J usage is TRBJ1-5; the listed D gene, TRBD1, was not tested against the DNA. TRBV21-1 constitutes a pseudogene. This CDR3 region has 15 residues. The CDR3 region is CASSKGATIGQPQHF. The CDR3 DNA reads as TGTGCCAGCAGCAAAGGCGCGACAATAGGTCAGCCCCAGCATTTT.

The rearrangement joins TRBV7-6 to TRBJ2-7; the match to TRBD2 covers 8 bases. CDR1 is SGHVS, CDR2 FNYEAQ, per germline. J gave up 2 bases and V 3 bases, and 3 bases lay outside the gene matches. The CDR3 extends over 14 amino acids. CDR3 loop: CASSFRAGAYEQYF. The CDR3 nucleotides are TGTGCCAGCAGCTTTCGAGCGGGAGCCTACGAGCAGTACTTC.

DNA for the CDR3: TGTGCCAGCAGCCAAGATGGGGGCGGCTCCTACGAGCAGTACTTC. This encodes CASSQDGGGSYEQYF. The gene calls are TRBV4-2 and TRBJ2-7; TRBD1 is a possible D gene (6 bases). Trimming pared 0 bases from V and 0 bases from J, leaving 9 bases between. Germline lookup yields CDR1 LGHNA and CDR2 YNFKEQ. CDR3 length: 15 amino acids.

CDR3 amino acids: CASSRGASGLSYEQYF. The CDR3 DNA reads as TGTGCCAGCAGCCGGGGGGCTAGCGGACTCTCCTACGAGCAGTACTTC. The chain carries TRBV11-2 and TRBJ2-7, with a weak D call TRBD2 (7 bases). The V gene lost 5 bases and the J gene lost 0 bases, with 17 bases spanning the gap. CDR1 is SGHAT and CDR2 is FQNNGV in the germline V gene. CDR3 length: 16 residues.